These 13 T cell receptor beta chains were sequenced from one sample in a study of T cell changes during pregnancy in multiple sclerosis. The protocol was immunoSEQ multiplex PCR, while the TCRdb copy is restricted to in-frame clones and leaves out a portion. The table records around 100,000 clones, just over 90% of them present only once. The sequences come from peripheral blood, collected after pregnancy. These receptors all stem from a female donor with multiple sclerosis, enrolled in a pregnancy study.

This clone has only a few counts. The chain uses TRBV18 and TRBJ1-1, with D possibly TRBD1 on 5 matching bases. Germline V CDR1 and CDR2: KGHSH, LQKENI. Trimming removed 5 bases from V and 7 bases from J, with 11 bases in between. The CDR3 is made up of 12 amino acids. The CDR3 protein is CASSSRQLEAFF. The DNA of the CDR3 is TGTGCCAGCTCATCCCGACAGCTTGAAGCTTTCTTT.

This sequence joins TRBV5-1 and TRBJ2-7; 8 nucleotides align to TRBD1. The CDR3 extends over 14 amino acids. Germline V CDR1 and CDR2: SGHRS, YFSETQ. The junction had 7 bases not matched to a gene; V was cut back by 3 bases and J by 5 bases. The CDR3 DNA is TGCGCCAGCAGCTCCGGACAGGGAGCCCACGAGCAGTACTTC. This gives the protein CASSSGQGAHEQYF.

V usage is TRBV6-5 and J usage is TRBJ2-3, with 8 bases matching TRBD1. V lost 4 bases and J lost 6; bases outside the gene matches: 3. The CDR3 covers 13 residues. Germline-derived CDR1 and CDR2 are MNHEY and SVGAGI. The CDR3 DNA follows: TGTGCCAGCAGTTCAGGGGGCCGTGATACGCAGTATTTT. Translated: CASSSGGRDTQYF.

The rearrangement joins TRBV15 to TRBJ2-1; 12 nucleotides align to TRBD2. This CDR3 has 15 residues. The trim removed 9 bases at V and 6 bases at J, leaving 9 bases unmatched. Germline lookup yields CDR1 LNHNV and CDR2 YYDKDF (reference sequence). The DNA of the CDR3 is TGTGCCACGGGTAGACTAGCGGGGGACCTCAATGAGCAGTTCTTC. Protein: CATGRLAGDLNEQFF.

This clone has a single count. The chain uses TRBV7-8 and TRBJ1-2; D gene uncertain. The V and J ends lost 5 bases and 5 bases respectively, with 15 bases between them. This CDR3 region has 14 residues. Germline CDR1 SGHVS, CDR2 FQNEAQ. CDR3 sequence: CASSATAALYGYTF. The CDR3 DNA follows: TGTGCCAGCAGCGCGACGGCGGCCCTTTATGGCTACACCTTC.

V is TRBV9 and J is TRBJ2-1, with 7 nucleotides matching TRBD1. V was pared by 4 bases and J by 0 bases, with 7 bases of the junction left unmatched. The CDR3 is made up of 16 amino acids. Germline lookup yields CDR1 SGDLS and CDR2 YYNGEE. CDR3 nucleotide sequence: TGTGCCAGCAGCCTGGCAGGGACAGTCTCCTACAATGAGCAGTTCTTC. Protein: CASSLAGTVSYNEQFF.

The rearrangement joins TRBV15 to TRBJ2-2, with D hard to call. The germline CDR1 and CDR2 sequences are LNHNV and YYDKDF (reference sequence). The CDR3 spans 14 residues. V was shortened by 4 bases and J by 1 base, with 7 bases between the two germline ends. CDR3 bases: TGTGCCACCAGCATACGACAGAACACCGGGGAGCTGTTTTTT. It specifies CATSIRQNTGELFF. Full variable domain (remainder filled in from reference TRBV15 and TRBJ2-2): DAMVIQNPRYQVTQFGKPVTLSCSQTLNHNVMYWYQQKSSQAPKLLFHYYDKDFNNEADTPDNFQSRRPNTSFCFLDIRSPGLGDTAMYLCATSIRQNTGELFFGEGSRLTVL.

V and J are TRBV4-2 and TRBJ2-1; TRBD2 aligns across 12 bases. The CDR3 has 14 amino acids. V dropped 7 bases and J dropped 9; count of bases not matched to a gene: 7. The germline V gene encodes CDR1 LGHNA and CDR2 YNFKEQ. CDR3 sequence: CASNQPGLAGEQFF. The DNA for the CDR3 is TGTGCCAGCAACCAGCCGGGACTAGCGGGTGAGCAGTTCTTC.

V gene TRBV2 combines with J gene TRBJ2-7; D might be TRBD1 (5 bases). This CDR3 has 13 amino acids. Germline CDR1 reads SNHLY; CDR2 reads FYNNEI. Trimming took off 5 bases at V and 3 bases at J, with 11 bases between the two ends. Written as DNA, the CDR3 is TGTGCCAGCAGTAACGGACACGGCTACGAGCAGTACTTC. Translation: CASSNGHGYEQYF.

V and J are TRBV15 and TRBJ1-1; 7 bases map to TRBD1. The CDR3 is 13 residues long. The V gene's germline CDR1 is LNHNV and CDR2 YYDKDF (reference sequence). With 5 bases clipped from V and 4 bases from J, the junction kept 4 bases outside the gene matches. CDR3 residues: CATSGAGGTEAFF. DNA of the CDR3: TGTGCCACCAGCGGGGCAGGGGGCACTGAAGCTTTCTTT.

This chain's CDR3 is CASSPKLNEQYF. The CDR3 DNA reads TGTGCCAGCAGCCCGAAACTGAACGAGCAGTACTTC. The V gene is TRBV13, the J gene TRBJ2-7, with no clear D. The CDR3 is 12 residues long. CDR1 is PRHDT, CDR2 FYEKMQ, per germline (reference sequence). The V end was cut by 5 bases, the J end by 5 bases, with 10 bases between.

The V gene is TRBV6-1, the J gene TRBJ2-1; tentatively, D is TRBD1 (5 bases). Germline-derived CDR1 and CDR2 are MNHNS and SASEGT. The ends were cut back, 4 bases at V and 10 bases at J, with 14 bases in the middle. The CDR3 length is 13 residues. The CDR3 sequence is CASSAGWTVEQFF. CDR3 nucleotide sequence: TGTGCCAGCAGTGCAGGGTGGACGGTGGAGCAGTTCTTC.

V usage is TRBV7-3 and J usage is TRBJ1-1, with D perhaps matching TRBD1 (5 bases). Germline V gives CDR1 SGHTA, CDR2 FQGTGA. V dropped 5 bases and J dropped 6 bases, with 16 bases sitting between them. The CDR3 extends over 14 amino acids. The CDR3 sequence: CASSLGGGGSEAFF. In DNA, the CDR3 is TGTGCCAGCAGCCTAGGTGGGGGAGGCTCTGAAGCTTTCTTT.